This T cell receptor beta chain was sequenced in a study of blood T cell repertoires in COVID-19. The V gene lost 4 bases and the J gene lost 0 bases, with 20 bases spanning the gap. The CDR3 runs 18 residues. Looked up from germline, CDR1 is SGDLS and CDR2 is YYNGEE. The table came from immunoSEQ multiplex PCR; TCRdb's copy has only in-frame clones and leaves some out. Among 230,000 or so clones, 85% to 90% were seen once, and the ten largest hold about 2.1%. The chain is built from TRBV9 and TRBJ1-3; tentative D call: TRBD1 (5 bases). Sequencing was done on a sample of peripheral blood. The TCR was taken from a woman aged 60 to 75 with COVID-19, enrolled during active disease. CDR3 sequence reads: CASSNPRGRASSGNTIYF. The CDR3 nucleotides read TGTGCCAGCAGCAACCCCCGGGGGAGGGCGAGCTCTGGAAACACCATATATTTT.